This T cell receptor (beta chain) was sequenced during a study of T-cell memory formation after mild COVID-19. TCRdb independently ran MiXCR on the 5' RACE reads; one entry per CDR3 protein. Altogether 45,000 or so distinct CDR3 sequences are present, around 6.6% being singletons, with the ten largest covering about 0.8%. CDR1 and CDR2 from the germline V gene are LGHNA and YSLEER. This CDR3 contains 15 residues. After removal of 4 bases from V and 4 bases from J, the junction contained 4 bases not matched to a gene. There are a few counts of this clonotype. This chain uses TRBV4-3 with TRBJ2-1, with 10 positions matching TRBD2. The sequence derives from an adult who had mild COVID-19 (a few samples of this study predate the infection). Cell type and time point are not known. Material: PBMCs or a T cell subset sorted from them (not recorded which). CDR3 sequence: CASSPGLATYNEQFF. The DNA of the CDR3 is TGCGCCAGCAGCCCGGGACTAGCGACATACAATGAGCAGTTCTTC.